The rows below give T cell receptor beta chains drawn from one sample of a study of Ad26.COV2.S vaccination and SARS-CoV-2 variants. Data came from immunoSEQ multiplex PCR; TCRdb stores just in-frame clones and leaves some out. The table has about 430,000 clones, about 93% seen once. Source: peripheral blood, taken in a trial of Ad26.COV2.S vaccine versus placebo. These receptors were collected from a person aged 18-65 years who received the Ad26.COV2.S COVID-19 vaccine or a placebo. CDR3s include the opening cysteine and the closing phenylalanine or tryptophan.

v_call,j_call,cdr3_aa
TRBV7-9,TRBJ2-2,CASSLVQGFPGELFF
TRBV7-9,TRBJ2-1,CASSPSGDYNEQFF
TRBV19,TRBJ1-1,CASSTPQAQNTEAFF
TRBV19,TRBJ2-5,CASSIGMRGPGEETQYF
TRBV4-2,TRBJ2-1,CASSQVGRMKYNEQFF
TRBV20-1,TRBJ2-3,CSASGGLAGVQDTQYF
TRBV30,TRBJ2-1,CAWSHSLGEQFF
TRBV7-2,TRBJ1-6,CASRPEPGDNSPLHF
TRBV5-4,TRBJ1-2,CASSLTPGQRNYGYTF
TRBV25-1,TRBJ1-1,CASSPRDRVLNTEAFF
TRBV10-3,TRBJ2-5,CAISPNNGIRETQYF
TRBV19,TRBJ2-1,CASSIYAGDGEQFF
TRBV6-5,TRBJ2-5,CASTMAGAHQETQYF
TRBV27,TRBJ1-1,CASSLGRRTEAFF
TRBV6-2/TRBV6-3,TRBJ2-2,CASSPPGAGVFGTGELFF
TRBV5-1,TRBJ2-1,CASSFPTQGVAYNEQFF
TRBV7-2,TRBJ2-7,CASSTSSNSYEQYF
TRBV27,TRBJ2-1,CASKPYKAEESYNEQFF
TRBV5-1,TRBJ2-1,CASTPAPASFEQFF
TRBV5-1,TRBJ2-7,CASSTFGASYEQYF
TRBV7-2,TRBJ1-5,CASSLRISNQPQHF
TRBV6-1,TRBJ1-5,CASSERWDQPQHF
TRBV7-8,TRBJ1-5,CASSRGMEQPQHF
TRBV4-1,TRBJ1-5,CASSRVGQGPIGSNQPQHF
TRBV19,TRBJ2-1,CASSTSGSMGDEQFF
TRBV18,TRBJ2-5,CASSPGQAIQETQYF
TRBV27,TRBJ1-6,CASSATGAPLHF
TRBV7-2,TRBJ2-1,CASSSSIKGDEQFF
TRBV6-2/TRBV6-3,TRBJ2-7,CASSYLVSYEQYF
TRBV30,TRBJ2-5,CAWSATSGSWGTQYF
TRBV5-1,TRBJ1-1,CASSYRGVNTEAFF
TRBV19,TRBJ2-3,CASGPGNPDTQYF
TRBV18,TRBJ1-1,CASSPGTGGWGTEAFF
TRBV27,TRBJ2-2,CASSSSTGPGELFF
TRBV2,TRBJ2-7,CASRVQGEQYF
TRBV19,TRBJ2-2,CASSSASGSLYGGELFF
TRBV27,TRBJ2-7,CASRPLAGDSHEQYF
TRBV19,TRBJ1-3,CASSFFSQGVGNTIYF
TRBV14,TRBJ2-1,CASSRTLSGKSYNEQFF
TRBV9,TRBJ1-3,CASSVVDSGNTIYF
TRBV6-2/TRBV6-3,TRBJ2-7,CASSYPETSGTTYEQYF
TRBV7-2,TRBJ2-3,CASSLGDRSTDTQYF
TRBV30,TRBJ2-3,CAWSATQGATDTQYF
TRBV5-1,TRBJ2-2,CASTTLTSGELFF
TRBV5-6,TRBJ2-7,CASSGDSYEQYF
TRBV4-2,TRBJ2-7,CASSQEGLSYEQYF
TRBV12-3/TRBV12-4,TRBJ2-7,CASAGSSYEQYF
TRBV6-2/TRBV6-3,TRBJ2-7,CASSYKGYSYEQYF
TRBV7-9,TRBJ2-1,CASSLSGSNEQFF
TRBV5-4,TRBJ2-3,CASSPGTSTDTQYF